Below, one TCR beta chain is given with its context. A read error may account for a junction end that differs from germline. In the naive CD8 group, cells lacked CD45RO and were positively selected for CCR7, so terminally differentiated effector memory CD45RA+ cells were left out. This record belongs to a study of shared clonotypes between healthy human individuals. Only in-frame clones appear in the TCRdb table, and some are missing; sequencing was by immunoSEQ multiplex PCR. The table includes about 680,000 clones, around 90% detected once. The CDR3 length is 13 residues. Germline lookup yields CDR1 LNHDA and CDR2 SQIVND (reference sequence).

The chain joins TRBV19 to TRBJ2-7; the match to TRBD1 covers 7 bases. Sequencing input: naive CD8+ T cells sorted from blood. This TCR was sampled from a man between 25 and 39 years old in good health. The DNA of the CDR3 is TGTGCCAGTAGTATAGCGGCGACAGGGATTCCCAACTTC. This sequence encodes CASSIAATGIPNF.